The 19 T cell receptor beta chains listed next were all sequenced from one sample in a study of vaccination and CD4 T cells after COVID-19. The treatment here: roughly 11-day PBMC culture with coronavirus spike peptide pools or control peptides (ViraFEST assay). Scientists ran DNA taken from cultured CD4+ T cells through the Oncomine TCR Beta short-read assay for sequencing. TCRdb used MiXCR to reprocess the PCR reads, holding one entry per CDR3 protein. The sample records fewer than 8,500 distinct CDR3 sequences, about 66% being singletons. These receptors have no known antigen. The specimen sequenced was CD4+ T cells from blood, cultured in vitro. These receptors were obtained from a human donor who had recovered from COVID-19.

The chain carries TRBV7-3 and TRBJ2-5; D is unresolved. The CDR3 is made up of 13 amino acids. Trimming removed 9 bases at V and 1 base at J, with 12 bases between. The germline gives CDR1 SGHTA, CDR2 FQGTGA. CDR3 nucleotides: TGTGCCAGTAGCCGGAAAGCCCAAGAGACCCAGTACTTC. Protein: CASSRKAQETQYF.

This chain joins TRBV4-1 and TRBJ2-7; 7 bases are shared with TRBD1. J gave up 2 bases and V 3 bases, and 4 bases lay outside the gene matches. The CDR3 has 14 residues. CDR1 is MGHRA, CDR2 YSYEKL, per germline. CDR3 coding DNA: TGCGCCAGCAGCCAGGGGGACAGTGCCTACGAGCAGTACTTC. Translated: CASSQGDSAYEQYF.

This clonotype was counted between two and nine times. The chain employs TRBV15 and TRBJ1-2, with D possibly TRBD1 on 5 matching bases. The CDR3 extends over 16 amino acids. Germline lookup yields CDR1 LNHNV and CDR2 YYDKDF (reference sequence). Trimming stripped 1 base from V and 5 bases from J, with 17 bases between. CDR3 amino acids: CATSRGRGDPLYGYTF. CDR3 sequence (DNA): TGTGCCACCAGCAGAGGACGCGGGGACCCCTTATATGGCTACACCTTC.

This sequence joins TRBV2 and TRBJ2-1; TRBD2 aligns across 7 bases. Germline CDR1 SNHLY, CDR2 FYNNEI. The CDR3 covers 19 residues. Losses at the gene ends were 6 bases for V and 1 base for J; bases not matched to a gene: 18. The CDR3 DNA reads TGTGCCAGCAGGGGTACAGGAAGGGTTGCGGGAGCTTCCTACAATGAGCAGTTCTTC. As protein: CASRGTGRVAGASYNEQFF.

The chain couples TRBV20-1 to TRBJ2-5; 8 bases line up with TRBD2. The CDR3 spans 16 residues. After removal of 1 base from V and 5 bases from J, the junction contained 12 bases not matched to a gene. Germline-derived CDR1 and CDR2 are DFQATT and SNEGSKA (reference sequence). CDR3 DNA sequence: TGCAGTGCTAGAGGGGTCTTCGGGAGGGCCGGGGAGACCCAGTACTTC. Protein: CSARGVFGRAGETQYF.

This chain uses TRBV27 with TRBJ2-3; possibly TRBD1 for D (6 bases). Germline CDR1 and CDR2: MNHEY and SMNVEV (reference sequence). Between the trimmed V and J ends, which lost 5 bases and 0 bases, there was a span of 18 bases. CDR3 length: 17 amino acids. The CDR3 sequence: CASSPTHQTGSTDTQYF. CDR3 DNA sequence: TGTGCCAGCAGTCCGACACACCAGACAGGCAGCACAGATACGCAGTATTTT.

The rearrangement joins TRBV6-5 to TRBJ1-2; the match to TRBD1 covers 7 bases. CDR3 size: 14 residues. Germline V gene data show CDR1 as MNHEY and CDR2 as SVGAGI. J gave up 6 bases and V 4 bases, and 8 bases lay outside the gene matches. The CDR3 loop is CASSSTGATDGYTF. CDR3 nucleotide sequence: TGTGCCAGCAGTTCTACAGGGGCCACGGATGGCTACACCTTC.

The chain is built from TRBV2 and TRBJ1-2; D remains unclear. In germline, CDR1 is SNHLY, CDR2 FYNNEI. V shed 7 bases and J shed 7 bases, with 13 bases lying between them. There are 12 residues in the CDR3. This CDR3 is CASKWFGFGYTF. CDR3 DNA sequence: TGTGCCAGCAAATGGTTTGGGTTTGGCTACACCTTC.

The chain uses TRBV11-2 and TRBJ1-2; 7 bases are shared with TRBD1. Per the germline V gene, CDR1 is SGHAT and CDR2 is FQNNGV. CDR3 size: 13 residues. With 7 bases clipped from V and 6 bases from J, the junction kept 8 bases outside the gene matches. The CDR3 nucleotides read TGTGCCAGCACCATCGACAGGGATCATGGCTACACCTTC. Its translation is CASTIDRDHGYTF.

The CDR3 DNA sequence: TGCAGTGCTACCCGGGACCCCAGAGGGAATTCACCCCTCCACTTT. Its translation: CSATRDPRGNSPLHF. This chain links TRBV20-1 with TRBJ1-6; D may be TRBD1 (5 bases). The CDR3 is 15 amino acids. Germline V gene data show CDR1 as DFQATT and CDR2 as SNEGSKA (reference sequence). V lost 4 bases and J lost 7, with 17 bases in between.

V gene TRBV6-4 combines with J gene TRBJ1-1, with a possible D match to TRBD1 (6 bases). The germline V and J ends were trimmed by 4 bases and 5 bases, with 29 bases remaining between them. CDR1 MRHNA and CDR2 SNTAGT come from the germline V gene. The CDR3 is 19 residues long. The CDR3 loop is CASSVEGGQRTTTGTEAFF. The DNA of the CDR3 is TGTGCCAGCAGTGTGGAGGGGGGGCAGAGGACTACCACCGGGACTGAAGCTTTCTTT.

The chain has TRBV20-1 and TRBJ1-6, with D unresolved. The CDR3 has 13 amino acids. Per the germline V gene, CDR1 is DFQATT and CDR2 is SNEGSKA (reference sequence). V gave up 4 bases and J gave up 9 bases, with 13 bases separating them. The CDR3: CSATPLMGSPLHF. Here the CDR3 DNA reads TGCAGTGCTACCCCGTTGATGGGTTCACCCCTCCACTTT.

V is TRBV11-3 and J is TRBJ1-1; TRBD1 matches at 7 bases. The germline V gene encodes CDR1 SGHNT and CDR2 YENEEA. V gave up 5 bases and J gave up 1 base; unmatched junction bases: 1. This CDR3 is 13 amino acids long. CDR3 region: CASSRTGNTEAFF. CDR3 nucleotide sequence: TGTGCCAGCAGCCGGACAGGGAACACTGAAGCTTTCTTT. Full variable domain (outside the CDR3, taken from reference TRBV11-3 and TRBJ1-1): EAGVVQSPRYKIIEKKQPVAFWCNPISGHNTLYWYLQNLGQGPELLIRYENEEAVDDSQLPKDRFSAERLKGVDSTLKIQPAELGDSAVYLCASSRTGNTEAFFGQGTRLTVV.

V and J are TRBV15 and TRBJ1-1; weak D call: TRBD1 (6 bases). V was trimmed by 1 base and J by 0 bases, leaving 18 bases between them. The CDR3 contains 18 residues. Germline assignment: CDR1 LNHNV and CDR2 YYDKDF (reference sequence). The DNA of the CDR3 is TGTGCCACCAGCAGAGGAGGGGGGGGGTCTAAGCTGAACACTGAAGCTTTCTTT. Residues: CATSRGGGGSKLNTEAFF.

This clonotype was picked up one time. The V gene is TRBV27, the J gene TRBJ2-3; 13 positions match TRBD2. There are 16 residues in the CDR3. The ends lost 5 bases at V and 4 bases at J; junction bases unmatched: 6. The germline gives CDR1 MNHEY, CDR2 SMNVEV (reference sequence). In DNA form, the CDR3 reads TGTGCCAGCAGTCCCAAACTAGCGGGAGGGGCAGATACGCAGTATTTT. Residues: CASSPKLAGGADTQYF.

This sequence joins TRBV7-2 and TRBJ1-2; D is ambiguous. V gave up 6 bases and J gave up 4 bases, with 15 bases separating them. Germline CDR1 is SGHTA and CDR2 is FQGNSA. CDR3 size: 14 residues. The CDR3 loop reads CASSQETFSYGYTF. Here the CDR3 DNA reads TGTGCCAGCAGTCAGGAGACTTTCAGCTATGGCTACACCTTC.

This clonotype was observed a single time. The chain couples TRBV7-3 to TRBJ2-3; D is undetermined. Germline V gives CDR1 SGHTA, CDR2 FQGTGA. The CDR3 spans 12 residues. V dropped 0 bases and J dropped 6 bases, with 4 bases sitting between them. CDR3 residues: CASSLTPDTQYF. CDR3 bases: TGTGCCAGCAGCTTAACCCCGGATACGCAGTATTTT. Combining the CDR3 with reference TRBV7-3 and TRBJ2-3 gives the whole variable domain GAGVSQTPSNKVTEKGKYVELRCDPISGHTALYWYRQSLGQGPEFLIYFQGTGAADDSGLPNDRFFAVRPEGSVSTLKIQRTERGDSAVYLCASSLTPDTQYFGPGTRLTVL.

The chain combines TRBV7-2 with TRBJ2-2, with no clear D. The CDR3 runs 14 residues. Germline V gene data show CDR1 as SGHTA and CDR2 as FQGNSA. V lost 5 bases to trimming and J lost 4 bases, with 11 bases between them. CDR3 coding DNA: TGTGCCAGCAGCCGCCTCCGAGGCACCGGGGAGCTGTTTTTT. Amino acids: CASSRLRGTGELFF.

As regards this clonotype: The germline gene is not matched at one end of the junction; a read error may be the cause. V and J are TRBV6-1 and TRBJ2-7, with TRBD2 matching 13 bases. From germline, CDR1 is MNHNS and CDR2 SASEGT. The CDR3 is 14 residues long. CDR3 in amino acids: CASSGLAGAYEQYF. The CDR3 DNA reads TGCGCCAGCAGCGGACTAGCGGGAGCCTACGAGCAGTACTTC.